The present T cell receptor beta chain was sequenced within a study of blood T cell repertoires in COVID-19. Study information: Whether acute or convalescent, the COVID-19 samples came from the United States, Italy and Spain.

TCRdb's table, derived via immunoSEQ multiplex PCR, lists solely in-frame clones and lacks some. Here the sample spans under 250,000 clones, approximately 83% being singletons. The junction had 3 bases not matched to a gene; V was cut back by 2 bases and J by 0 bases. Per the germline V gene, CDR1 is GTSNPN and CDR2 is SVGIG (reference sequence). This CDR3 contains 15 residues. The TCR sequence derives from a woman between 25 and 40 years old who had recovered from COVID-19. This chain uses TRBV30 with TRBJ2-1, with 8 bases lining up with TRBD2. The material sequenced was peripheral blood. The CDR3 DNA reads TGTGCCTGGAGTATCGGGACTAGCTCCTACAATGAGCAGTTCTTC. Translated: CAWSIGTSSYNEQFF.